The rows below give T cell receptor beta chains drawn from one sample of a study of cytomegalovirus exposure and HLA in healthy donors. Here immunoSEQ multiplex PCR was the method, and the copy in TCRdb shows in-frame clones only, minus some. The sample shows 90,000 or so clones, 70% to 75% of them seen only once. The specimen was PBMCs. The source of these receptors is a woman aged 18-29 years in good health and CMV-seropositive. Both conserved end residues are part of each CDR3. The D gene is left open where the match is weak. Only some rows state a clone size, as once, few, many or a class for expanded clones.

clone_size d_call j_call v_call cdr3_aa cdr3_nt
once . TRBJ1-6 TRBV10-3 CAISVSAVDNSPLHF TGTGCCATCAGTGTGTCAGCCGTTGATAATTCACCCCTCCACTTT
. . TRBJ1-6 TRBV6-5 CASSYGRENSPLHF TGTGCCAGCAGTTACGGTCGCGAGAATTCACCCCTCCACTTT
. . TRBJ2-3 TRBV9 CASSVRTGSDTQYF TGTGCCAGCAGCGTAAGAACAGGGTCAGATACGCAGTATTTT
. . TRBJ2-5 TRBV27 CASGLYQETQYF TGTGCCAGCGGACTGTACCAAGAGACCCAGTACTTC
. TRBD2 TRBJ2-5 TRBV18 CASSPGLAGETQYF TGTGCCAGCTCACCAGGACTAGCGGGAGAGACCCAGTACTTC
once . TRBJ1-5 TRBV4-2 CASSQEVTANQPQHF TGTGCCAGCAGCCAAGAAGTGACAGCGAATCAGCCCCAGCATTTT
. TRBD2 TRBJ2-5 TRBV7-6 CASSKLTSGGTQYF TGTGCCAGCAGCAAGTTGACTAGCGGGGGGACCCAGTACTTC
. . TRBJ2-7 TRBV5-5 CASSLEQLYEQYF TGTGCCAGCAGCTTAGAACAGCTCTACGAGCAGTACTTC
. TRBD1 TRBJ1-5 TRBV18 CASSPLGTVNQPQHF TGTGCCAGCTCACCGTTGGGGACAGTCAATCAGCCCCAGCATTTT
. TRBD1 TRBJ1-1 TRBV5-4 CASGDREAEAFF TGTGCCAGCGGGGACAGGGAGGCTGAAGCTTTCTTT
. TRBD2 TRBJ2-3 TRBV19 CATEAGGGDTQYF TGTGCCACCGAGGCGGGAGGAGGGGATACGCAGTATTTT
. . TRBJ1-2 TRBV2 CASSDRASHGYTF TGTGCCAGCAGTGACAGGGCATCCCATGGCTACACCTTC
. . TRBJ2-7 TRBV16 CASSQSSQGSSYEQYF TGTGCCAGCAGCCAATCGAGCCAGGGGAGCTCCTACGAGCAGTACTTC
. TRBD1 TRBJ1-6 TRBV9 CASSTGTGFSPLHF TGTGCCAGCAGTACCGGGACAGGATTTTCACCCCTCCACTTT
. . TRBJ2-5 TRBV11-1 CASSLGRGETQYF TGTGCCAGCAGCTTAGGGAGAGGGGAGACCCAGTACTTC
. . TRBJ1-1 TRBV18 CASSQGQRGTEAFF TGTGCCAGCTCCCAAGGACAGAGGGGAACTGAAGCTTTCTTT
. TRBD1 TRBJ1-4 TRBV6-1 CASSETSGTGGEKLFF TGTGCCAGCAGTGAAACCTCAGGGACAGGGGGCGAAAAACTGTTTTTT
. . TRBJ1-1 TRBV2 CASRYSGTLNTEAFF TGTGCCAGCAGGTACTCCGGGACACTGAACACTGAAGCTTTCTTT
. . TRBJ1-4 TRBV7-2 CASSLVQFNEKLFF TGTGCCAGCAGCTTAGTACAGTTTAATGAAAAACTGTTTTTT
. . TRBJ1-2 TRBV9 CASSVGGGTWGYTF TGTGCCAGCAGCGTAGGGGGAGGGACGTGGGGCTACACCTTC
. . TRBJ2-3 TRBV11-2 CASSPGISVVDTQYF TGTGCCAGCAGCCCCGGGATTAGCGTAGTAGATACGCAGTATTTT
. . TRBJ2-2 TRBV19 CASSKTGNTGELFF TGTGCCAGTAGTAAGACAGGGAACACCGGGGAGCTGTTTTTT
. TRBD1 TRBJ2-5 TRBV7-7 CASSTDRGVETQYF TGTGCTAGCTCGACTGACAGGGGCGTGGAGACCCAGTACTTC
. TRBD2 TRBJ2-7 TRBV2 CASRIRTSGMGEQYF TGTGCCAGCAGGATAAGGACTAGCGGGATGGGTGAGCAGTACTTC
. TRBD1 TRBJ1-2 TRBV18 CASSPSGGRGGYTF TGTGCCAGCTCACCATCAGGGGGCCGTGGTGGCTACACCTTC
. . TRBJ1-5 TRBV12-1 CARLLRYPYSNQPQHF TGTGCCAGACTCCTGAGGTACCCATATAGCAATCAGCCCCAGCATTTT
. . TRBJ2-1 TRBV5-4 CASSLDQGPNEQFF TGTGCCAGCAGCTTGGATCAGGGGCCGAATGAGCAGTTCTTC
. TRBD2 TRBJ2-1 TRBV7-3 CASSRGRYNEQFF TGTGCCAGCAGCCGCGGGAGATACAATGAGCAGTTCTTC
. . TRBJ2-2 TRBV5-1 CASSLQGNTGELFF TGCGCCAGCAGCCTCCAGGGTAACACCGGGGAGCTGTTTTTT
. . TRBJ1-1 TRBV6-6 CASSYARGLNTEAFF TGTGCCAGCAGTTACGCAAGAGGACTTAACACTGAAGCTTTCTTT
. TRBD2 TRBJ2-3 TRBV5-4 CASSLVLAGDTQYF TGTGCCAGCAGCTTGGTCCTAGCGGGAGATACGCAGTATTTT
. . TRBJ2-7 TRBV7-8 CASSPRDFSSYEQYF TGTGCCAGCAGCCCCCGTGACTTTAGCTCCTACGAGCAGTACTTC
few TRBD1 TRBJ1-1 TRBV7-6 CASSSTPGQGMNTEAFF TGTGCCAGCAGCTCGACACCGGGACAGGGTATGAACACTGAAGCTTTCTTT
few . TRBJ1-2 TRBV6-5 CASSYGATDSYGYTF TGTGCCAGCAGTTACGGCGCCACAGATAGCTATGGCTACACCTTC
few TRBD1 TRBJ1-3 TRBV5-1 CASSGQGGTGNTIYF TGCGCCAGCAGCGGACAGGGTGGAACTGGAAACACCATATATTTT
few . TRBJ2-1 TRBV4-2 CASSQDRSYEQFF TGTGCCAGCAGCCAAGATCGAAGCTATGAGCAGTTCTTC
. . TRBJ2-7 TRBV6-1 CASSEAQLVRSYEQYF TGTGCCAGCAGTGAAGCACAGCTCGTCCGTTCCTACGAGCAGTACTTC
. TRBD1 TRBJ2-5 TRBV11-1 CASSPGTGNHQETQYF TGTGCCAGCAGCCCAGGGACAGGGAACCATCAAGAGACCCAGTACTTC
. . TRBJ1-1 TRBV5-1 CASSPQRTVNTEAFF TGCGCCAGCAGCCCGCAGAGGACAGTAAACACTGAAGCTTTCTTT
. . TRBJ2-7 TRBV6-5 CASSYSKDNYEQYF TGTGCCAGCAGTTACTCGAAGGACAACTACGAGCAGTACTTC
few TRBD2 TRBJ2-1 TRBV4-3 CASSEGLAGEYEQFF TGCGCCAGCAGCGAGGGACTAGCGGGAGAATATGAGCAGTTCTTC
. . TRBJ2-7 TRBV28 CASSFGREAYEQYF TGTGCCAGCAGTTTCGGCAGAGAGGCCTACGAGCAGTACTTC
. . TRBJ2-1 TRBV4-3 CASSQTSSGNEQFF TGCGCCAGCAGCCAAACCTCGTCGGGGAATGAGCAGTTCTTC
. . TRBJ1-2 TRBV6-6 CASSTPSMGYTF TGTGCCAGCAGTACGCCCTCTATGGGCTACACCTTC
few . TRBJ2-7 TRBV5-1 CASSYRDYEQYF TGCGCCAGCAGCTACAGGGATTACGAGCAGTACTTC
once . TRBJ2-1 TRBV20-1 CVWRYNEQFF TGCGTCTGGAGATACAATGAGCAGTTCTTC
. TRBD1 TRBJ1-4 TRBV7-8 CASSDSGQGASEKLFF TGTGCCAGCAGCGATTCAGGACAGGGGGCATCTGAAAAACTGTTTTTT
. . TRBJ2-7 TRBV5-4 CASSLGSSKAEQYF TGTGCCAGCAGCTTGGGGAGTAGTAAGGCCGAGCAGTACTTC
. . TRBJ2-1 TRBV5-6 CASSPDGGLIPNEQFF TGTGCCAGCAGCCCGGACGGGGGGCTAATCCCCAATGAGCAGTTCTTC
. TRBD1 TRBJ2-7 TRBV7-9 CASSPGRTGDDEQYF TGTGCCAGCAGCCCGGGCCGGACAGGGGACGACGAGCAGTACTTC
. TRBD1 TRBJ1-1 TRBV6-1 CASSEGQAPPNTEAFF TGTGCCAGCAGTGAGGGACAGGCGCCACCGAACACTGAAGCTTTCTTT
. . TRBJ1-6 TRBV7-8 CASSLASTRDGNNSPLHF TGTGCCAGCAGCTTAGCGTCAACGCGGGACGGGAATAATTCACCCCTCCACTTT
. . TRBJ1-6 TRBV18 CASSPAGHRDSPLHF TGTGCCAGCTCACCAGCAGGGCACCGCGATTCACCCCTCCACTTT